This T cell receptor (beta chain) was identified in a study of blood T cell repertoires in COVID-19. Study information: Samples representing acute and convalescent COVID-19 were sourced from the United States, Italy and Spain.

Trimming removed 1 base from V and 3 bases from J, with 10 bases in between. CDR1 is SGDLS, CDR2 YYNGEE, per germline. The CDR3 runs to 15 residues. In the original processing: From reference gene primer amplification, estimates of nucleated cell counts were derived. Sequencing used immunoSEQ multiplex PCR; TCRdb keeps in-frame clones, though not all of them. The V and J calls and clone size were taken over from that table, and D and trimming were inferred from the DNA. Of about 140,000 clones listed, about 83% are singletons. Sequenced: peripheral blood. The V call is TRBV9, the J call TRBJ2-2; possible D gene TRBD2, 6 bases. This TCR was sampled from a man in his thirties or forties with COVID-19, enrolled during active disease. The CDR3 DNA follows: TGTGCCAGCAGCGTATGGGGGACTGACACCGGGGAGCTGTTTTTT. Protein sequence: CASSVWGTDTGELFF.